Following are 30 T cell receptor beta chains from one sample sequenced in a study of control samples from healthy donors and cancer patients. Using immunoSEQ multiplex PCR, the repertoire was profiled, and TCRdb retains in-frame clones only, with some absent. Of under 80,000 clones in the sample, roughly 93% are singletons; the top ten hold 0.95% to 1.5%. The sample taken for sequencing was PBMCs. The receptors come from a woman aged 40-49 years with lung cancer.

This sequence joins TRBV5-1 and TRBJ1-1, with D perhaps matching TRBD1 (6 bases). The CDR3 consists of 14 residues. Per the germline V gene, CDR1 is SGHRS and CDR2 is YFSETQ. V lost 4 bases, J lost 1 base, and 11 bases lay in between. The CDR3 protein is CASSITGTNTEAFF. The CDR3 DNA is TGCGCCAGCAGCATTACAGGGACGAACACTGAAGCTTTCTTT.

This rearrangement joins TRBV7-9 to TRBJ2-7; TRBD1 aligns across 9 bases. V lost 5 bases and J lost 5; bases outside the gene matches: 7. In germline, CDR1 is SEHNR, CDR2 FQNEAQ (reference sequence). This CDR3 comprises 14 residues. In DNA form, the CDR3 reads TGTGCCAGCAGCGAATCCGGGACAGGGAACGAGCAGTACTTC. It codes for CASSESGTGNEQYF.

The chain employs TRBV7-8 and TRBJ2-5; the match to TRBD2 covers 9 bases. V trimming: 2 bases; J trimming: 5 bases; junction bases outside the gene matches: 12. The germline V gene has CDR1 SGHVS and CDR2 FQNEAQ. The CDR3 length is 17 residues. DNA of the CDR3: TGTGCCAGCAGCTTAAGACTAGCGGTTACGGGGTGGGAGACCCAGTACTTC. Translated: CASSLRLAVTGWETQYF.

The sample holds one count of this clone. V is TRBV7-6 and J is TRBJ1-4; no reliable D call. This CDR3 has 18 residues. Trimming stripped 1 base from V and 3 bases from J, with 18 bases between. Germline CDR1 reads SGHVS; CDR2 reads FNYEAQ. The DNA of the CDR3 is TGTGCCAGCAGCTTAGATAGGCTCGGGAAATCGGCTAATGAAAAACTGTTTTTT. This sequence encodes CASSLDRLGKSANEKLFF.

The rearrangement uses TRBV19 and TRBJ1-1; 7 bases agree with TRBD1. The CDR3 runs 15 residues. Germline-derived CDR1 and CDR2 are LNHDA and SQIVND (reference sequence). Trimming removed 3 bases from V and 4 bases from J; junction bases left unmatched: 8. The CDR3 DNA is TGTGCCAGTAGTATGCCCCAGGGGACAGTCACTGAAGCTTTCTTT. Translation gives CASSMPQGTVTEAFF.

CDR3 protein: CASSLVSGDTQYF. The CDR3 DNA follows: TGTGCCAGCAGCTTAGTCAGTGGTGATACGCAGTATTTT. The V gene is TRBV7-9, the J gene TRBJ2-3; D not resolved. The CDR3 has 13 amino acids. The germline V and J ends were trimmed by 1 base and 6 bases, with 8 bases remaining between them. Looked up from germline, CDR1 is SEHNR and CDR2 is FQNEAQ (reference sequence).

V gene TRBV6-5 combines with J gene TRBJ2-7, with D possibly TRBD2 on 6 matching bases. The CDR3 loop spans 13 amino acids. Germline CDR1 reads MNHEY; CDR2 reads SVGAGI. Between the trimmed V and J ends, which lost 2 bases and 4 bases, there was a span of 9 bases. The CDR3 nucleotides read TGTGCCAGCAGTTACCGGGGACTGTACGAGCAGTACTTC. Translating it yields CASSYRGLYEQYF.

This clone has just one count. The V call is TRBV19, the J call TRBJ1-5; no clear D. The V gene's germline CDR1 is LNHDA and CDR2 SQIVND (reference sequence). This CDR3 comprises 14 residues. The V end was cut by 3 bases, the J end by 4 bases, with 10 bases between. The DNA for the CDR3 is TGTGCCAGTAGTATGGACGCGGCGAATCAGCCCCAGCATTTT. Protein sequence: CASSMDAANQPQHF.

The chain combines TRBV2 with TRBJ1-5; D ambiguous. The V end was cut by 6 bases, the J end by 5 bases, with 11 bases between. Germline CDR1 is SNHLY and CDR2 is FYNNEI. This CDR3 spans 13 amino acids. The CDR3 bases are TGTGCCAGCAGACGGGAGCGGGATCAGCCCCAGCATTTT. Encoded protein: CASRRERDQPQHF.

The J gene is TRBJ2-5, the V gene TRBV2, with D possibly matching TRBD2 (6 bases). Germline V CDR1 and CDR2: SNHLY, FYNNEI. The CDR3 is 14 amino acids. Trimming took 6 bases from V and 1 from J, leaving 12 bases between them. DNA for the CDR3: TGTGCCAGCAGGAACCGGGACTTCCAAGAGACCCAGTACTTC. This sequence encodes CASRNRDFQETQYF.

In its sample, this clone was seen once. V is TRBV7-2 and J is TRBJ2-7; 9 bases line up with TRBD1. The length of the CDR3 is 14 residues. Germline loops: CDR1 SGHTA, CDR2 FQGNSA. V gave up 5 bases and J gave up 3 bases; unmatched junction bases: 5. CDR3 amino acids: CASSSRDRVYEQYF. In nucleotides, the CDR3 is TGTGCCAGCAGCAGTAGGGACAGGGTCTACGAGCAGTACTTC.

The rearrangement links TRBV2 to TRBJ1-1, with 7 positions matching TRBD1. The CDR3 extends over 15 amino acids. The germline gives CDR1 SNHLY, CDR2 FYNNEI. The trim removed 3 bases at V and 4 bases at J, leaving 8 bases unmatched. DNA of the CDR3: TGTGCCAGCAGTGATGCGACAGGGTCGTTCACTGAAGCTTTCTTT. Amino acids: CASSDATGSFTEAFF.

This sequence joins TRBV30 and TRBJ1-4; D remains ambiguous. Deletions cut 5 bases from V and 5 bases from J, with 9 bases between. Germline-derived CDR1 and CDR2 are GTSNPN and SVGIG (reference sequence). The CDR3 covers 12 residues. The CDR3 DNA sequence: TGTGCCTGGGGGGAGGTCAATGAAAAACTGTTTTTT. As protein: CAWGEVNEKLFF. The full variable domain, in which reference TRBV30 and TRBJ1-4 provide the parts outside the CDR3, is SQTIHQWPATLVQPVGSPLSLECTVEGTSNPNLYWYRQAAGRGLQLLFYSVGIGQISSEVPQNLSASRPQDRQFILSSKKLLLSDSGFYLCAWGEVNEKLFFGSGTQLSVL.

The chain is built from TRBV3-1 (or the pseudogene TRBV3-2) and TRBJ1-1, with 7 bases lining up with TRBD1. The V segment lost 3 bases and the J segment 4 bases; nucleotides outside the gene matches: 2. This CDR3 region has 13 residues. Per germline, CDR1 LGHDT and CDR2 YNNKEL (reference sequence). CDR3 bases: TGTGCCAGCAGCCAGACAGGGACCACTGAAGCTTTCTTT. It encodes CASSQTGTTEAFF.

This chain joins TRBV4-1 and TRBJ1-1; no reliable D call. CDR3 size: 12 residues. Germline CDR1 is MGHRA and CDR2 is YSYEKL. The V gene lost 3 bases and the J gene lost 5 bases, with 7 bases spanning the gap. CDR3 sequence reads: CASSQGETEAFF. The CDR3, as DNA: TGCGCCAGCAGCCAGGGTGAGACTGAAGCTTTCTTT.

The V call is TRBV28, the J call TRBJ1-4; D is possibly TRBD1 (5 bases). Germline V gives CDR1 MDHEN, CDR2 SYDVKM. The CDR3 has 15 residues. V was clipped by 2 bases and J by 7 bases, with 14 bases between them. The CDR3 protein is CASSLRGSLGEKLFF. For the CDR3, the DNA is TGTGCCAGCAGTTTACGGGGCAGCCTAGGTGAAAAACTGTTTTTT. The complete variable domain, with remaining parts taken from reference TRBV28 and TRBJ1-4, reads DVKVTQSSRYLVKRTGEKVFLECVQDMDHENMFWYRQDPGLGLRLIYFSYDVKMKEKGDIPEGYSVSREKKERFSLILESASTNQTSMYLCASSLRGSLGEKLFFGSGTQLSVL.

The V call is TRBV10-2, the J call TRBJ1-1; D is possibly TRBD1 (5 bases). V lost 7 bases and J 5 bases, leaving 17 bases between the germline ends. The CDR3 covers 14 residues. Germline V gene sequence: CDR1 WSHSY, CDR2 SAAADI. DNA for the CDR3: TGCGCCAGCACTCCAACCGGGGCAGGGACTGAAGCTTTCTTT. Protein product: CASTPTGAGTEAFF.

As DNA, the CDR3 is TGTGCCAGCAGCTTACAGATTGGCTCACCCCTCCACTTT. Protein: CASSLQIGSPLHF. V is TRBV7-2 and J is TRBJ1-6; unclear D gene. The CDR3 covers 13 residues. CDR1 and CDR2 (germline): SGHTA, FQGNSA. The germline V and J ends were trimmed by 2 bases and 10 bases, with 9 bases remaining between them.

V and J are TRBV28 and TRBJ2-1, with TRBD1 identical over 7 bases. V lost 5 bases to trimming and J lost 2 bases; unmatched junction nucleotides: 15. The CDR3 extends over 18 amino acids. Germline CDR1 and CDR2: MDHEN and SYDVKM. The CDR3 region has the DNA TGTGCCAGCAGTCTCCGACAGGGAATAGCGTCAGCCTACAATGAGCAGTTCTTC. Translated, it gives CASSLRQGIASAYNEQFF.

V is TRBV28 and J is TRBJ1-5; TRBD1 aligns across 10 bases. The CDR3 extends over 14 amino acids. With V trimmed by 3 bases and J by 5 bases, 1 base remained unmatched. Germline values: CDR1 MDHEN, CDR2 SYDVKM. The CDR3 DNA reads as TGTGCCAGCAGTTTGGGGACAGGGGATCAGCCCCAGCATTTT. Translation: CASSLGTGDQPQHF. The full variable domain, in which reference TRBV28 and TRBJ1-5 provide the parts outside the CDR3, is DVKVTQSSRYLVKRTGEKVFLECVQDMDHENMFWYRQDPGLGLRLIYFSYDVKMKEKGDIPEGYSVSREKKERFSLILESASTNQTSMYLCASSLGTGDQPQHFGDGTRLSIL.

The gene calls are TRBV5-1 and TRBJ2-5, with D unresolved. Per germline, CDR1 SGHRS and CDR2 YFSETQ. Trimming cost V 5 bases and J 1 base, with 12 bases left between them. The CDR3 has 14 residues. CDR3 sequence reads: CASRSDGPQETQYF. In DNA form, the CDR3 reads TGCGCCAGCAGGTCGGACGGACCCCAAGAGACCCAGTACTTC.

The chain uses TRBV6-1 and TRBJ2-1; no clear D gene. The CDR3 is 15 residues long. Germline lookup yields CDR1 MNHNS and CDR2 SASEGT. Trimming pared 4 bases from V and 6 bases from J, leaving 16 bases between. The CDR3 nucleotides are TGTGCCAGCAGTGGTGCCACCACCAAATCCAATGAGCAGTTCTTC. This translates into CASSGATTKSNEQFF.

The V and J genes are TRBV10-1 and TRBJ2-7; D not certain. Germline CDR1 WNHNN, CDR2 SYGVQD (reference sequence). This CDR3 comprises 14 residues. V was cut by 4 bases and J by 5 bases, with 15 bases left in between. The CDR3 DNA sequence: TGCGCCAGCAGTGGATACGGGTCTGGGAACGAGCAGTACTTC. Its protein is CASSGYGSGNEQYF.

The V and J genes are TRBV2 and TRBJ2-5, with 8 nucleotides matching TRBD1. The germline gives CDR1 SNHLY, CDR2 FYNNEI. V shed 7 bases, J shed 5 bases, and the junction held 6 bases outside the gene matches. The CDR3 length is 13 residues. The CDR3 reads CASTDRESETQYF. CDR3 DNA: TGTGCCAGCACGGACAGGGAGAGTGAGACCCAGTACTTC.

The DNA of the CDR3 is TGTGCCAGCAGCTTGGCGGGACTTCAGGAGCAGTTCTTC. Translated, it gives CASSLAGLQEQFF. The chain combines TRBV5-4 with TRBJ2-1; D might be TRBD2 (6 bases). The V gene lost 0 bases and the J gene lost 10 bases, with 11 bases spanning the gap. The CDR3 runs to 13 residues. Germline CDR1 reads SGHNT; CDR2 reads YYREEE (reference sequence).

Comment on this clone: The sample carries other DNA sequences with the same CDR3. The chain uses TRBV30 and TRBJ1-1; the D gene is possibly TRBD1 (6 bases). The CDR3 length is 11 residues. From germline, CDR1 is GTSNPN and CDR2 SVGIG (reference sequence). The ends were cut back, 8 bases at V and 9 bases at J, with 16 bases in the middle. The CDR3 region is CAGTDSLKAFF. The CDR3 DNA follows: TGTGCCGGGACGGACAGCCTGAAAGCTTTCTTT.

This clone occurred once. J is TRBJ1-2 and V is TRBV11-2; TRBD1 might be the D (6 bases). V was shortened by 3 bases and J by 4 bases, with 15 bases between the two germline ends. Germline-derived CDR1 and CDR2 are SGHAT and FQNNGV. The CDR3 is 15 amino acids. The CDR3 region is CASSFLGGVGYGYTF. CDR3 in DNA: TGTGCCAGCAGCTTCCTAGGGGGGGTTGGCTATGGCTACACCTTC.

The V and J genes are TRBV15 and TRBJ1-1; D may be TRBD1 (5 bases). The germline V gene encodes CDR1 LNHNV and CDR2 YYDKDF (reference sequence). The germline V and J ends were trimmed by 7 bases and 3 bases, with 12 bases remaining between them. The CDR3 is made up of 13 amino acids. The CDR3 DNA sequence: TGTGCCACCACACACGGGGGGGACACTGAAGCTTTCTTT. Its protein is CATTHGGDTEAFF.

J is TRBJ1-2 and V is TRBV3-1 (or the pseudogene TRBV3-2); 8 nucleotides line up with TRBD1. CDR3 length: 15 amino acids. The V gene end was trimmed by 4 bases and the J gene end by 2 bases; junction bases not matched to a gene: 6. Germline CDR1 is LGHDT and CDR2 is YNNKEL (reference sequence). The CDR3, as DNA: TGTGCCAGCAGCCGCCTTGACAGGGGAAACTATGGCTACACCTTC. It yields the protein CASSRLDRGNYGYTF.

The chain is built from TRBV11-2 and TRBJ1-1, with 9 bases identical to TRBD1. Germline V lookup: CDR1 SGHAT, CDR2 FQNNGV. After removal of 4 bases from V and 6 bases from J, the junction contained 6 bases not matched to a gene. The CDR3 spans 14 residues. The DNA of the CDR3 is TGTGCCAGCAGCTCGCCGGGACAGGGCTCTGAAGCTTTCTTT. It yields the protein CASSSPGQGSEAFF.